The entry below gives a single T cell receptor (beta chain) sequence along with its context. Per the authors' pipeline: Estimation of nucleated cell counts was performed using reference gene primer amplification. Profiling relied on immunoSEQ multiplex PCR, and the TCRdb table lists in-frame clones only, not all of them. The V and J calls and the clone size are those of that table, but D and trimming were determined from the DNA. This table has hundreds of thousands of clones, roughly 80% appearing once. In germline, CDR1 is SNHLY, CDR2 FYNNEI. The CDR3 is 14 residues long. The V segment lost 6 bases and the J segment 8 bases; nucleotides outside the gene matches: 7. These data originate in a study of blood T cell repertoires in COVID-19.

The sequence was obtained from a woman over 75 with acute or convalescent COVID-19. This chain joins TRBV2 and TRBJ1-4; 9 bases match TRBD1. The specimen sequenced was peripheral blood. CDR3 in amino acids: CASSRTGDWEKLFF. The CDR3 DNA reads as TGTGCCAGCAGCCGGACAGGGGATTGGGAAAAACTGTTTTTT.